The 28 T cell receptor beta chains reported below all come from one sample, sequenced in a study of T cell responses to AZD1222 COVID-19 vaccine. Using immunoSEQ multiplex PCR, the repertoire was profiled, and TCRdb retains in-frame clones only, with some absent. The sample contains more than 130,000 clones, 90% of which appear only once. The sequencing used peripheral blood, collected on day 0 of AZD1222 vaccination. The receptors were gathered from an adult in good health.

The chain joins TRBV6-5 to TRBJ1-2; a weak D match, TRBD1 (6 bases). Looked up from germline, CDR1 is MNHEY and CDR2 is SVGAGI. Trimming pared 6 bases from V and 4 bases from J, leaving 12 bases between. This CDR3 is built from 13 residues. As DNA, the CDR3 is TGTGCCAGCAGGCTAGGGGGGGCCTATGGCTACACCTTC. Protein: CASRLGGAYGYTF.

The J gene is TRBJ2-1, the V gene TRBV7-3; D gene uncertain. In germline, CDR1 is SGHTA, CDR2 FQGTGA. The CDR3 length is 11 residues. Between the trimmed V and J ends, which lost 5 bases and 12 bases, there was a span of 11 bases. CDR3 amino acids: CASSAAKVQFF. As DNA, the CDR3 is TGTGCCAGCAGCGCGGCGAAAGTGCAGTTCTTC.

The chain is built from TRBV21-1 and TRBJ1-5. TRBV21-1 has pseudogene status. This CDR3 is built from 12 residues. The CDR3 nucleotides read TGTGCCAGCAGCATGGGGTCAAGGCCCCAGCATTTT. Protein: CASSMGSRPQHF.

The V and J genes are TRBV27 and TRBJ1-2; 8 bases agree with TRBD1. CDR3 length: 13 residues. Germline CDR1 and CDR2: MNHEY and SMNVEV (reference sequence). Trimming cost V 6 bases and J 3 bases; bases outside gene matches: 3. This CDR3 reads CASRTDRDYGYTF. The CDR3 coding sequence is TGTGCCAGCAGAACGGACAGGGACTATGGCTACACCTTC.

The rearrangement links TRBV19 to TRBJ1-2; 8 bases fit TRBD1. J was trimmed by 4 bases and V by 6 bases; bases with no gene match: 1. There are 12 residues in the CDR3. CDR1 and CDR2 (germline): LNHDA, SQIVND (reference sequence). The CDR3 here is CASSTGGYGYTF. CDR3 nucleotides: TGTGCCAGTAGCACAGGGGGCTATGGCTACACCTTC.

Concerning this clone itself: One end of the junction varies from germline; a read error may be responsible. The CDR3 protein is CVSTIDGQGVSYEQYF. For the CDR3, the DNA is TGTGTCAGCACCATTGATGGACAGGGCGTATCCTACGAGCAGTACTTC. V usage is TRBV11-3 and J usage is TRBJ2-7; 8 nucleotides line up with TRBD1. CDR1 SGHNT and CDR2 YENEEA come from the germline V gene. The CDR3 runs to 16 residues.

The chain joins TRBV29-1 to TRBJ1-1; D possibly corresponds to TRBD1 (5 bases). In germline, CDR1 is SQVTM, CDR2 ANQGSEA. Trimming stripped 6 bases from V and 5 bases from J, with 10 bases between. CDR3 length: 11 residues. DNA of the CDR3: TGCAGCGTCCGGGAGGGGACTGAAGCTTTCTTT. This codes for CSVREGTEAFF.

The V call is TRBV9, the J call TRBJ2-7, with TRBD2 as a possible D gene (5 bases). The CDR3 has 15 residues. Germline loops: CDR1 SGDLS, CDR2 YYNGEE. Between the trimmed V and J ends, which lost 0 bases and 3 bases, there was a span of 13 bases. CDR3 bases: TGTGCCAGCAGCGTAGGGAGCGGAAGATTCTACGAGCAGTACTTC. Amino acid sequence: CASSVGSGRFYEQYF.

The J gene is TRBJ1-1, the V gene TRBV19; TRBD1 agrees at 8 bases. Trimming cost V 2 bases and J 4 bases; bases outside gene matches: 3. Germline CDR1 and CDR2: LNHDA and SQIVND (reference sequence). The CDR3 spans 14 residues. The CDR3, as DNA: TGTGCCAGTAGTATAACAGGGGGACTCACTGAAGCTTTCTTT. This translates into CASSITGGLTEAFF.

V is TRBV11-2 and J is TRBJ1-2, with D perhaps TRBD1 (6 bases). V gave up 4 bases and J gave up 3 bases, with 9 bases separating them. The germline V gene has CDR1 SGHAT and CDR2 FQNNGV. The CDR3 is 13 residues long. CDR3 DNA: TGTGCCAGCAGCTCCGGACAGTACTATGGCTACACCTTC. Translating gives CASSSGQYYGYTF.

The rearrangement joins TRBV2 to TRBJ2-7; tentatively, D is TRBD2 (6 bases). Germline CDR1 SNHLY, CDR2 FYNNEI. Trimming removed 7 bases at V and 3 bases at J, with 22 bases between. This CDR3 is built from 16 residues. DNA of the CDR3: TGTGCCAGCACTAGAAGTTGGGACTCAAACTACTACGAGCAGTACTTC. Protein product: CASTRSWDSNYYEQYF.

This sequence joins TRBV6-5 and TRBJ1-5; the D is unclear. The CDR3 has 15 amino acids. Germline values: CDR1 MNHEY, CDR2 SVGAGI. Deletions cut 6 bases from V and 1 base from J, with 13 bases between. CDR3 in amino acids: CASRRTQLSNQPQHF. In DNA form, the CDR3 reads TGTGCCAGCAGGAGGACCCAACTGAGCAATCAGCCCCAGCATTTT.

This clone was observed a single time. The rearrangement links TRBV6-1 to TRBJ2-1; possibly TRBD1 for D (5 bases). The CDR3 is 14 residues long. Germline CDR1 MNHNS, CDR2 SASEGT. V was cut by 3 bases and J by 7 bases, with 13 bases left in between. CDR3 nucleotides: TGTGCCAGCAGTGATTACCCCAGGGTTAATGAGCAGTTCTTC. It specifies CASSDYPRVNEQFF.

This chain links TRBV27 with TRBJ2-3; perhaps TRBD2 as D (5 bases). V gave up 3 bases and J gave up 0 bases, with 13 bases separating them. CDR3 length: 16 residues. Germline V gives CDR1 MNHEY, CDR2 SMNVEV (reference sequence). CDR3 sequence (DNA): TGTGCCAGCAGTTTTACCGGGGTTCCTAGCACAGATACGCAGTATTTT. Protein: CASSFTGVPSTDTQYF.

V gene TRBV7-9 combines with J gene TRBJ1-2; the match to TRBD1 covers 8 bases. The CDR3 is 15 amino acids. V was clipped by 5 bases and J by 4 bases; unmatched bases: 9. Germline CDR1 SEHNR, CDR2 FQNEAQ (reference sequence). The CDR3 protein is CASSKAGGAGYGYTF. The DNA for the CDR3 is TGTGCCAGCAGCAAAGCAGGGGGCGCTGGCTATGGCTACACCTTC.

The chain joins TRBV6-4 to TRBJ1-1; TRBD1 agrees at 7 bases. V was clipped by 4 bases and J by 4 bases; unmatched bases: 6. Germline loops: CDR1 MRHNA, CDR2 SNTAGT. The CDR3 is 14 residues long. This CDR3 is CASSVSRGSTEAFF. The CDR3 DNA follows: TGTGCCAGCAGTGTAAGCAGGGGGAGCACTGAAGCTTTCTTT.

J is TRBJ1-2 and V is TRBV5-6; D is uncertain. CDR1 is SGHDT and CDR2 is YYEEEE in the germline V gene. The CDR3 runs 15 residues. Trimming took 0 bases from V and 4 from J, leaving 13 bases between them. The CDR3 DNA is TGTGCCAGCAGCTTGGGCGGTGCGACAAGCTATGGCTACACCTTC. As protein: CASSLGGATSYGYTF. Using reference TRBV5-6 and TRBJ1-2 for the parts outside the CDR3, the full variable domain is DAGVTQSPTHLIKTRGQQVTLRCSPKSGHDTVSWYQQALGQGPQFIFQYYEEEERQRGNFPDRFSGHQFPNYSSELNVNALLLGDSALYLCASSLGGATSYGYTFGSGTRLTVV.

V gene TRBV30 combines with J gene TRBJ1-5; D is unresolved. Looked up from germline, CDR1 is GTSNPN and CDR2 is SVGIG (reference sequence). The CDR3 is 13 residues long. V was pared by 4 bases and J by 3 bases, with 10 bases between. CDR3 DNA: TGTGCCTGGAATAGCGGTAACAATCAGCCCCAGCATTTT. Amino acid sequence: CAWNSGNNQPQHF.

The chain carries TRBV19 and TRBJ2-5, with D uncertain. The CDR3 covers 14 residues. The germline CDR1 and CDR2 sequences are LNHDA and SQIVND (reference sequence). Trimming removed 6 bases at V and 4 bases at J, with 15 bases between. The CDR3 coding sequence is TGTGCCAGTAGCCTTACGGTTGGAATAGAGACCCAGTACTTC. Translating gives CASSLTVGIETQYF.

This chain uses TRBV19 with TRBJ1-5, with TRBD1 as a possible D gene (6 bases). The germline V gene has CDR1 LNHDA and CDR2 SQIVND (reference sequence). The CDR3 length is 13 residues. V shed 8 bases and J shed 3 bases, with 11 bases lying between them. This chain's CDR3 is CASSEGVNQPQHF. The DNA for the CDR3 is TGTGCCAGTTCGGAGGGGGTCAATCAGCCCCAGCATTTT.

The chain recombines TRBV10-3 with TRBJ1-1; 7 positions agree with TRBD1. The V gene end was trimmed by 6 bases and the J gene end by 1 base; junction bases not matched to a gene: 11. This CDR3 has 16 amino acids. Germline lookup yields CDR1 ENHRY and CDR2 SYGVKD. The CDR3 region is CAISGTGTVKNTEAFF. The CDR3 region has the DNA TGTGCCATCAGCGGAACCGGGACAGTGAAGAACACTGAAGCTTTCTTT.

There are a few counts of this clone. V usage is TRBV15 and J usage is TRBJ2-1; 10 bases are shared with TRBD2. Germline trimming cut 5 bases from V and 1 base from J; bases unmatched to any gene: 5. The CDR3 has 16 residues. Germline V gene data show CDR1 as LNHNV and CDR2 as YYDKDF (reference sequence). CDR3 sequence: CATSPLLAGSYNEQFF. The CDR3 nucleotides are TGTGCCACCAGCCCGCTACTAGCGGGGTCCTACAATGAGCAGTTCTTC.

This rearrangement joins TRBV6-5 to TRBJ1-2, with TRBD1 as a possible D gene (5 bases). There are 14 residues in the CDR3. Trimming removed 0 bases at V and 7 bases at J, with 12 bases between. Germline lookup yields CDR1 MNHEY and CDR2 SVGAGI. This CDR3 reads CASSYSTPGSGYTF. In DNA, the CDR3 is TGTGCCAGCAGTTACTCCACACCAGGGTCTGGCTACACCTTC.

This clone has just one count. The gene calls are TRBV19 and TRBJ1-2; D is unresolved. V gave up 0 bases and J gave up 6 bases, with 8 bases separating them. Per the germline V gene, CDR1 is LNHDA and CDR2 is SQIVND (reference sequence). This CDR3 spans 13 amino acids. The CDR3 DNA is TGTGCCAGTAGTATAGAGCGGCAGGATGGCTACACCTTC. Its protein is CASSIERQDGYTF.

The CDR3 reads CASSENVGSGEKLFF. In nucleotides, the CDR3 is TGTGCCAGCAGCGAGAACGTCGGGTCCGGGGAAAAACTGTTTTTT. J is TRBJ1-4 and V is TRBV9; D unresolved. Germline-derived CDR1 and CDR2 are SGDLS and YYNGEE. Trimming removed 3 bases at V and 8 bases at J, with 17 bases between. CDR3 size: 15 residues.

The chain is built from TRBV3-1 (or the pseudogene TRBV3-2) and TRBJ1-2; TRBD1 matches 8 bases. Germline V gene sequence: CDR1 LGHDT, CDR2 YNNKEL (reference sequence). V lost 4 bases, J lost 5 bases, and 12 bases stayed unmatched. The CDR3 loop spans 16 amino acids. The CDR3: CASSPRDRRDLYGYTF. The CDR3 nucleotides read TGTGCCAGCAGCCCTCGGGACAGGAGGGACCTATATGGCTACACCTTC.

The chain is built from TRBV6-5 and TRBJ2-2, with 7 bases that match TRBD1. Unmatched junction bases numbered 11, after V lost 6 bases and J lost 10 bases. CDR3 size: 14 residues. CDR1 is MNHEY and CDR2 is SVGAGI in the germline V gene. The chain's CDR3 is CASRTGTDTQELFF. The CDR3 DNA is TGTGCCAGCAGAACCGGGACAGATACACAGGAGCTGTTTTTT.

J is TRBJ2-7 and V is TRBV4-3; 7 bases fit TRBD2. From germline, CDR1 is LGHNA and CDR2 YSLEER. With 1 base clipped from V and 6 bases from J, the junction kept 6 bases outside the gene matches. The CDR3 totals 14 residues. CDR3 nucleotide sequence: TGCGCCAGCAGCCAAGGGACTAGTTACTCCGAGCAGTACTTC. This encodes CASSQGTSYSEQYF.